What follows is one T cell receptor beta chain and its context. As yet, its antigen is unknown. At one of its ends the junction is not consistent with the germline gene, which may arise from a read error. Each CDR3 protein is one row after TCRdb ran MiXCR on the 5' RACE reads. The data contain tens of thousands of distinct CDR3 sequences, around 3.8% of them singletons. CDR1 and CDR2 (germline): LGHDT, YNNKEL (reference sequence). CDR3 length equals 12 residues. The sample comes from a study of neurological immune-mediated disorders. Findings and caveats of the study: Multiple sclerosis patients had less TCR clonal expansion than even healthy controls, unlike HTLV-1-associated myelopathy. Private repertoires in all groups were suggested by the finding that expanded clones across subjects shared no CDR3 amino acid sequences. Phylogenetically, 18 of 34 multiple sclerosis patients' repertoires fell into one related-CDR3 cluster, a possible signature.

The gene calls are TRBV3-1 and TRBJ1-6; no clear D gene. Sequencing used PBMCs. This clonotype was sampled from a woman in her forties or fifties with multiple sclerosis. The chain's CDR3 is CASSQLDSPLNF. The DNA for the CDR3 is TGTGCCAGCAGCCAATTAGATTCACCCCTCAACTTT.